This T cell receptor beta chain was profiled in a study of T cell responses to AZD1222 COVID-19 vaccine. Germline loops: CDR1 SGHKS, CDR2 YYEKEE (reference sequence). The V gene end was trimmed by 0 bases and the J gene end by 3 bases; junction bases not matched to a gene: 2. This CDR3 has 14 amino acids. The method was immunoSEQ multiplex PCR; TCRdb's version includes in-frame clones alone and lacks a portion of them. The profile shows roughly 200,000 clones, about 92% of them singletons. V is TRBV5-5 and J is TRBJ1-1, with 7 bases aligning to TRBD1. The material sequenced was peripheral blood, taken on day 0 of AZD1222 vaccination. The TCR was taken from an adult in good health. CDR3 loop: CASSLVTGDTEAFF. The CDR3 coding sequence is TGTGCCAGCAGCTTGGTTACAGGGGACACTGAAGCTTTCTTT.